This is a list of T cell receptor beta chains from one sample in a study of blood T cells in healthy people across ages. TCRdb re-derived calls from the 5' RACE reads in MiXCR, one entry per CDR3 protein. The sample records 650,000 to 800,000 distinct CDR3 sequences, about 42% being singletons. Sequencing was performed on blood. The source is a man aged 55 to 70 in good health. CDR3s include the opening cysteine and the closing phenylalanine or tryptophan. The D gene is left open where the match is weak. Clone size appears in some rows only: once, few, many, or a class for an expanded clone.

d_call	v_call	j_call	clone_size	cdr3_aa	cdr3_nt
TRBD2	TRBV4-1	TRBJ2-1	.	CASSQDLRSGGVHEQFF	TGCGCCAGCAGCCAAGATCTCCGAAGCGGGGGGGTCCATGAGCAGTTCTTC
.	TRBV30	TRBJ2-4	once	CAWSVGAKEQYF	TGTGCCTGGAGTGTTGGGGCGAAGGAGCAGTACTTC
TRBD2	TRBV12-3/TRBV12-4	TRBJ2-3	.	CASSFERAGADTQYF	TGTGCCAGCAGTTTCGAGAGAGCGGGGGCAGATACGCAGTATTTT
.	TRBV28	TRBJ1-2	.	CASSLYADNYGYTF	TGTGCCAGCAGTTTATATGCAGACAACTATGGCTACACCTTC
TRBD1	TRBV7-9	TRBJ1-2	.	CASSPWGTGGGYTF	TGTGCCAGCAGCCCATGGGGGACAGGGGGTGGCTACACCTTC
TRBD2	TRBV18	TRBJ2-1	.	CASSPAGTSGGGTYNEQFF	TGTGCCAGCTCACCAGCCGGGACTAGCGGGGGGGGAACCTACAATGAGCAGTTCTTC
.	TRBV7-3	TRBJ2-5	.	CDSSFFGGAQETQYF	TGTGACAGCAGCTTTTTTGGCGGGGCACAAGAGACCCAGTACTTC
.	TRBV20-1	TRBJ2-1	once	CSASRSVYNEQFF	TGCAGTGCTAGTAGGTCGGTCTACAATGAGCAGTTCTTC
.	TRBV30	TRBJ2-3	.	CAWTLSGPTDTQYF	TGTGCCTGGACCCTTAGCGGTCCCACAGATACGCAGTATTTT
TRBD1	TRBV29-1	TRBJ1-2	.	CGATGTGGRDGYTF	TGCGGCGCTACCGGGACAGGGGGTCGGGATGGCTACACCTTC
.	TRBV7-2	TRBJ2-1	.	CASSLRASAGYNEQFF	TGTGCCAGCAGCTTAAGGGCTAGTGCGGGATACAATGAGCAGTTCTTC
TRBD2	TRBV4-3	TRBJ2-5	few	CASSQPRLAKLGVQETQYF	TGCGCCAGCAGCCAACCGAGACTAGCAAAACTAGGGGTCCAAGAGACCCAGTACTTC
TRBD1	TRBV6-5	TRBJ1-1	few	CASRMGQNSEAFF	TGTGCCAGCAGGATGGGACAGAACAGTGAAGCTTTCTTT
TRBD1	TRBV4-3	TRBJ1-4	.	CASSQETRGTEKLFF	TGCGCCAGCAGCCAAGAAACCAGGGGGACAGAAAAACTGTTTTTT
.	TRBV7-9	TRBJ1-1	.	CASSWAKGNTEAFF	TGTGCCAGCAGCTGGGCCAAAGGGAACACTGAAGCTTTCTTT